Below, 26 T cell receptor beta chains from the same sample are listed, as sequenced in a study of cytomegalovirus exposure and HLA in healthy donors. The study ran its PCR with 60 Vbeta and 13 Jbeta primers. Sequencing used immunoSEQ multiplex PCR; TCRdb keeps in-frame clones, though not all of them. The data contain about 200,000 clones, 80% to 90% of them seen just once; the ten biggest clones take up 1.5% to 2%. Sequencing input: PBMCs. These receptors were taken from a man aged 40-49 years in good health and CMV-seropositive.

This chain connects TRBV29-1 to TRBJ2-1; D gene unclear. This CDR3 is 12 amino acids long. Germline loops: CDR1 SQVTM, CDR2 ANQGSEA. V gave up 5 bases and J gave up 8 bases, with 13 bases separating them. The DNA for the CDR3 is TGCAGCGTTACGGTCAGCGCCCATGAGCAGTTCTTC. Residues: CSVTVSAHEQFF.

The V call is TRBV14, the J call TRBJ1-1; D might be TRBD1 (6 bases). Germline V CDR1 and CDR2: SGHDN, FVKESK. V was pared by 4 bases and J by 2 bases, with 11 bases between. The CDR3 covers 14 residues. The CDR3: CASSRNRANTEAFF. In nucleotides, the CDR3 is TGTGCCAGCAGCCGAAACAGGGCAAACACTGAAGCTTTCTTT.

The chain employs TRBV30 and TRBJ1-1; unclear D gene. With 7 bases removed from V and 3 bases from J, the gap between germline ends came to 18 bases. CDR1 is GTSNPN and CDR2 is SVGIG in the germline V gene (reference sequence). The CDR3 sequence is 14 residues long. The CDR3 protein is CAYTGGIGDTEAFF. Written as DNA, the CDR3 is TGTGCCTATACGGGAGGGATTGGGGACACTGAAGCTTTCTTT.

The V and J genes are TRBV5-1 and TRBJ2-1, with D possibly TRBD2 on 7 matching bases. CDR3 length: 15 residues. V was cut by 1 base and J by 3 bases, with 11 bases left in between. Germline V lookup: CDR1 SGHRS, CDR2 YFSETQ. Here the CDR3 reads CASSLQGTIYNEQFF. CDR3 DNA: TGCGCCAGCAGCTTGCAGGGGACTATCTACAATGAGCAGTTCTTC.

The chain uses TRBV27 and TRBJ2-2, with a weak D call TRBD2 (5 bases). The CDR3 length is 17 residues. Germline lookup yields CDR1 MNHEY and CDR2 SMNVEV (reference sequence). Deletions cut 3 bases from V and 10 bases from J, with 24 bases between. In nucleotides, the CDR3 is TGTGCCAGCAGTTTTCCGTTTTGTACTGCGCGGGCCGCGGAGCTGTTTTTT. Its protein product is CASSFPFCTARAAELFF.

The chain joins TRBV11-3 to TRBJ2-3; 7 nucleotides agree with TRBD1. The CDR3 runs to 14 residues. V shed 5 bases and J 3 bases; nucleotides not matched to a gene: 5. Germline CDR1 SGHNT, CDR2 YENEEA. The CDR3 spells CASSQGQMTDTQYF. The CDR3 nucleotides read TGTGCCAGCAGCCAGGGACAGATGACAGATACGCAGTATTTT.

The chain combines TRBV5-1 with TRBJ2-2; 8 positions match TRBD2. With 4 bases clipped from V and 7 bases from J, the junction kept 15 bases outside the gene matches. The germline CDR1 and CDR2 sequences are SGHRS and YFSETQ. The CDR3 consists of 17 residues. CDR3 DNA: TGCGCCAGCAGCGTCACTTTCAGCGGGAGAAGCGGCGGGGAGCTGTTTTTT. Its protein is CASSVTFSGRSGGELFF. Full variable domain (remainder filled in from reference TRBV5-1 and TRBJ2-2): KAGVTQTPRYLIKTRGQQVTLSCSPISGHRSVSWYQQTPGQGLQFLFEYFSETQRNKGNFPGRFSGRQFSNSRSEMNVSTLELGDSALYLCASSVTFSGRSGGELFFGEGSRLTVL.

The rearrangement links TRBV14 to TRBJ2-1, with TRBD2 as a possible D gene (6 bases). The CDR3 is made up of 14 amino acids. Trimming pared 2 bases from V and 6 bases from J, leaving 11 bases between. The germline gives CDR1 SGHDN, CDR2 FVKESK. CDR3 protein: CASSQRGGGNEQFF. The CDR3 DNA reads as TGTGCCAGCAGCCAACGGGGAGGTGGCAATGAGCAGTTCTTC.

V usage is TRBV5-1 and J usage is TRBJ2-1; TRBD2 is a possible D gene (5 bases). V was clipped by 0 bases and J by 0 bases, with 10 bases between them. Germline V gene sequence: CDR1 SGHRS, CDR2 YFSETQ. The CDR3 runs 16 residues. The CDR3 loop reads CASSLGAASSYNEQFF. In DNA form, the CDR3 reads TGCGCCAGCAGCTTGGGAGCGGCAAGCTCCTACAATGAGCAGTTCTTC.

The chain joins TRBV7-9 to TRBJ2-7; D is ambiguous. CDR1 SEHNR and CDR2 FQNEAQ come from the germline V gene (reference sequence). V was shortened by 0 bases and J by 1 base, with 7 bases between the two germline ends. CDR3 size: 14 residues. DNA for the CDR3: TGTGCCAGCAGCTTAGCGAGGTCTTCCTACGAGCAGTACTTC. Amino acids: CASSLARSSYEQYF.

This chain joins TRBV6-5 and TRBJ2-5, with 9 bases identical to TRBD2. The CDR3 contains 14 residues. The germline V gene encodes CDR1 MNHEY and CDR2 SVGAGI. V trimming: 6 bases; J trimming: 1 base; junction bases outside the gene matches: 3. The CDR3 reads CASRRLAAQETQYF. The CDR3 DNA follows: TGTGCCAGCAGACGACTAGCGGCCCAAGAGACCCAGTACTTC.

V is TRBV5-6 and J is TRBJ2-1, with D hard to call. The germline V gene has CDR1 SGHDT and CDR2 YYEEEE. The CDR3 sequence is 12 residues long. With 0 bases removed from V and 7 bases from J, the gap between germline ends came to 5 bases. CDR3 sequence (DNA): TGTGCCAGCAGCTTGGGGAGAAATGAGCAGTTCTTC. This codes for CASSLGRNEQFF.

V gene TRBV29-1 combines with J gene TRBJ1-4; D might be TRBD1 (6 bases). This CDR3 is 12 amino acids long. Germline V lookup: CDR1 SQVTM, CDR2 ANQGSEA. With 6 bases removed from V and 2 bases from J, the gap between germline ends came to 7 bases. The CDR3 reads CSVGQTNEKLFF. The CDR3 nucleotides are TGCAGCGTCGGACAGACTAATGAAAAACTGTTTTTT. The full variable domain, its missing parts supplied by reference TRBV29-1 and TRBJ1-4, is SAVISQKPSRDICQRGTSLTIQCQVDSQVTMMFWYRQQPGQSLTLIATANQGSEATYESGFVIDKFPISRPNLTFSTLTVSNMSPEDSSIYLCSVGQTNEKLFFGSGTQLSVL.

A note on this clone: The sample holds other DNA sequences that translate to the same CDR3. Here the CDR3 DNA reads TGTGCCAGCAGTCCCGGACAGGGCGATCAGCCCCAGCATTTT. Translation gives CASSPGQGDQPQHF. This sequence joins TRBV28 and TRBJ1-5, with 8 bases identical to TRBD1. There are 14 residues in the CDR3. The trim removed 5 bases at V and 5 bases at J, leaving 5 bases unmatched. Germline loops: CDR1 MDHEN, CDR2 SYDVKM.

The chain couples TRBV20-1 to TRBJ1-1; D is uncertain. CDR1 DFQATT and CDR2 SNEGSKA come from the germline V gene (reference sequence). The CDR3 loop spans 11 amino acids. Trimming stripped 7 bases from V and 5 bases from J, with 11 bases between. The CDR3 region is CSVSTRTEAFF. The CDR3 DNA follows: TGCAGTGTGTCCACCCGGACTGAAGCTTTCTTT.

The DNA for the CDR3 is TGCGCCAGCAATTCACTAGCGGAAGCCTACAATGAGCAGTTCTTC. Translating gives CASNSLAEAYNEQFF. The J gene is TRBJ2-1, the V gene TRBV5-1; 8 nucleotides agree with TRBD2. The CDR3 sequence is 15 residues long. Germline values: CDR1 SGHRS, CDR2 YFSETQ. J lost 2 bases, V lost 6 bases, and 7 bases had no gene match.

The rearrangement links TRBV7-6 to TRBJ2-7; 10 nucleotides line up with TRBD1. The CDR3 runs 15 residues. In germline, CDR1 is SGHVS, CDR2 FNYEAQ. Trimming removed 1 base from V and 5 bases from J; junction bases left unmatched: 5. The CDR3 region has the DNA TGTGCCAGCAGCTTAGAGGGACAGGGGAAGCACGAGCAGTACTTC. It yields the protein CASSLEGQGKHEQYF.

This sequence joins TRBV6-6 and TRBJ2-7; TRBD2 agrees at 15 bases. J gave up 6 bases and V 5 bases, and 5 bases lay outside the gene matches. CDR1 and CDR2 from the germline V gene are MNHNY and SVGAGI (reference sequence). CDR3 size: 15 residues. The CDR3 is CASSHGLAGGGEQYF. The CDR3 DNA follows: TGTGCCAGCAGTCATGGACTAGCGGGAGGGGGCGAGCAGTACTTC.

The chain employs TRBV4-3 and TRBJ1-1; 10 bases are shared with TRBD1. This CDR3 is 15 amino acids long. The V and J ends lost 4 bases and 5 bases, in that order; junction bases with no gene match: 7. CDR1 is LGHNA, CDR2 YSLEER, per germline. In nucleotides, the CDR3 is TGCGCCAGCAGCCGAGAGACAGGGGGCATGACTGAAGCTTTCTTT. Protein sequence: CASSRETGGMTEAFF.

The genes are TRBV29-1 and TRBJ2-1; TRBD1 matches at 11 bases. Germline V lookup: CDR1 SQVTM, CDR2 ANQGSEA. The CDR3 has 16 residues. V shed 4 bases, J shed 7 bases, and the junction held 12 bases outside the gene matches. The CDR3 reads CSVAKYRDRGVNEQFF. The CDR3 nucleotides are TGCAGCGTTGCTAAGTACCGGGACAGGGGGGTTAATGAGCAGTTCTTC.

This chain joins TRBV11-2 and TRBJ2-1; TRBD2 matches 10 bases. With V trimmed by 4 bases and J by 3 bases, 6 bases remained unmatched. This CDR3 is 16 amino acids long. Germline V gene data show CDR1 as SGHAT and CDR2 as FQNNGV. CDR3 amino acids: CASSSGPSGSYNEQFF. The CDR3 DNA reads TGTGCCAGCAGCTCGGGACCTAGCGGGAGCTACAATGAGCAGTTCTTC.

V gene TRBV6-5 combines with J gene TRBJ2-7, with TRBD2 matching 8 bases. This CDR3 is built from 14 residues. Per germline, CDR1 MNHEY and CDR2 SVGAGI. After removal of 4 bases from V and 7 bases from J, the junction contained 9 bases not matched to a gene. CDR3 residues: CASSLGTRPNEQYF. The CDR3 DNA follows: TGTGCCAGCAGTTTAGGGACTAGACCTAATGAGCAGTACTTC.

This clone was detected only a few times. The V call is TRBV6-6, the J call TRBJ1-1, with 10 bases lining up with TRBD1. J gave up 6 bases and V 4 bases, and 5 bases lay outside the gene matches. CDR3 length: 14 residues. The V gene's germline CDR1 is MNHNY and CDR2 SVGAGI (reference sequence). The chain's CDR3 is CASSSDRGRSEAFF. In DNA, the CDR3 is TGTGCCAGCAGTTCCGACAGGGGGCGATCTGAAGCTTTCTTT.

This chain uses TRBV2 with TRBJ1-5, with D unclear. This CDR3 spans 13 amino acids. Trimming left V 1 base short and J 5 bases short, with 6 bases between. Germline assignment: CDR1 SNHLY and CDR2 FYNNEI. The CDR3 loop is CASSEGTYQPQHF. The CDR3 DNA is TGTGCCAGCAGTGAAGGCACATATCAGCCCCAGCATTTT.

The rearrangement joins TRBV6-5 to TRBJ2-1, with TRBD1 matching over 7 bases. The CDR3 totals 15 residues. With V trimmed by 7 bases and J by 7 bases, 13 bases remained unmatched. The germline V gene encodes CDR1 MNHEY and CDR2 SVGAGI. CDR3 DNA sequence: TGTGCCAGCAAGGTGGGCGAGGGGGCGCGAAATGAGCAGTTCTTC. Translation: CASKVGEGARNEQFF.

This clone was observed a handful of times. The chain employs TRBV18 and TRBJ2-7; 7 bases line up with TRBD1. CDR1 is KGHSH, CDR2 LQKENI, per germline. V was pared by 6 bases and J by 3 bases, with 11 bases of the junction left unmatched. The length of the CDR3 is 15 residues. The CDR3 bases are TGTGCCAGCTCCCGTAACAGGGGCCGGTACTACGAGCAGTACTTC. Its protein product is CASSRNRGRYYEQYF.